This TCR beta chain was recorded in a study of shared clonotypes between healthy human individuals. This CDR3 comprises 11 residues. V lost 8 bases and J 13 bases, leaving 18 bases between the germline ends. In germline, CDR1 is MNHEY, CDR2 SVGAGI. Each of the donors was a healthy adult who was HIV-negative and had not had a recent acute infection or vaccination. Assay used: immunoSEQ multiplex PCR; TCRdb lists only in-frame clones, some missing. The sample has some 240,000 clones, 65% to 70% seen once; the top ten hold approximately 12%. This receptor was taken from a man aged 30 to 39 in good health. This sequence joins TRBV6-5 and TRBJ2-7; a possible D gene is TRBD1 (5 bases). The sequenced sample was memory CD4+ T cells sorted from blood. Subset reported: CD45RA-negative fraction. This CDR3 reads CASGLPQGIYF. The DNA for the CDR3 is TGTGCCAGCGGATTACCCCAGGGCATATACTTC.